One sample yielded the 5 T cell receptor beta chains listed below, sequenced in a study of human T cells and chemical hapten exposure (dated by TCRdb to 2020 to 2023). The sample's time point label, in plain terms: pre-sensitization, week 0. The treatment or condition label on this specimen signifies: therapeutic diphenylcyclopropenone sensitization with weekly scalp DPC. The library was generated by RACE. Reads for this sample came from a NextSeq 500. TCRdb's own reprocessing of the public reads used fastp at Q25 and MiXCR and kept productive beta chains. Rows matching on CDR3 protein sequence are summarized as one entry with the most common DNA and genes. The sample data list 300,000 to 450,000 distinct CDR3 sequences, and around 5.5% of these were observed just once. The top ten clonotypes cover 2.5% to 3% of the sample. The sample consisted of whole blood, taken in connection with sensitization to the hapten diphenylcyclopropenone (DPC). These receptor sequences come from a woman in her 50s with alopecia areata. Some clones in this sample may be carry-over from other donors' samples.

This clonotype was seen only once. A much larger clone is a single base away; this may be a read error. The chain carries TRBV6-5 and TRBJ1-4, with TRBD1 matching 8 bases. In germline, CDR1 is MNHEY, CDR2 SVGAGI. The CDR3 consists of 16 residues. The CDR3 DNA reads as TGTGGCAGCAGTTACAGCTTGGGACAGGCTAATGAAAAACTGTTTTTT. Translation gives CGSSYSLGQANEKLFF.

The chain is built from TRBV7-2 and TRBJ2-4; the match to TRBD2 covers 11 bases. Losses at the gene ends were 1 base for V and 8 bases for J; bases not matched to a gene: 7. This CDR3 comprises 16 residues. Germline V CDR1 and CDR2: SGHTA, FQGNSA. The CDR3 reads CASSLDRLAGGDIQYF. CDR3 coding DNA: TGTGCCAGCAGCTTAGATCGCCTAGCGGGAGGAGACATTCAGTACTTC. The full variable domain, completed using reference TRBV7-2 and TRBJ2-4, is GAGVSQSPSNKVTEKGKDVELRCDPISGHTALYWYRQSLGQGLEFLIYFQGNSAPDKSGLPSDRFSAERTGGSVSTLTIQRTQQEDSAVYLCASSLDRLAGGDIQYFGAGTRLSVL.

This clonotype was found many times. The V call is TRBV2, the J call TRBJ1-6; 7 nucleotides align to TRBD1. The junction had 8 bases not matched to a gene; V was cut back by 3 bases and J by 9 bases. Germline loops: CDR1 SNHLY, CDR2 FYNNEI. CDR3 size: 15 residues. This CDR3 reads CASSDDRQGGSPLHF. The CDR3, as DNA: TGTGCCAGCAGTGATGATCGGCAGGGGGGTTCACCCCTCCACTTT.

This clonotype was recorded at least ten times. The J gene is TRBJ1-1, the V gene TRBV29-1; a possible D gene is TRBD1 (5 bases). The CDR3 is 14 residues long. V dropped 6 bases and J dropped 4 bases, with 18 bases sitting between them. Germline CDR1 and CDR2: SQVTM and ANQGSEA. CDR3 sequence (DNA): TGCAGCGTCGAGGGGAGACAACGGCGCACTGAAGCTTTCTTT. This gives the protein CSVEGRQRRTEAFF.

Notes on this clonotype: This could be a read error, since a much larger clone is one nucleotide away. The chain employs TRBV14 and TRBJ2-5; D gene ambiguous. Germline V gives CDR1 SGHDN, CDR2 FVKESK. This CDR3 comprises 15 residues. This CDR3 is CASSQDLKSKDTQYF. CDR3 DNA: TGTGCCAGCAGCCAAGATCTTAAGAGTAAAGATACCCAGTACTTC.